This T cell receptor beta chain was sequenced for a study of identical twins. Study outcomes and limitations: Insertions were reduced in abundant cord blood beta clonotypes but not in memory repertoires.

Germline V lookup: CDR1 LNHDA, CDR2 SQIVND (reference sequence). The length of the CDR3 is 14 residues. V was cut by 7 bases and J by 0 bases, with 11 bases left in between. A universal primer site was created by template switching, with the cDNA bearing unique molecular identifiers. A single record per CDR3 protein comes from TCRdb applying MiXCR to the 5' RACE reads. The sample shows roughly 200,000 distinct CDR3 sequences, more than 6.5% of them seen only once. Comment on this clonotype: What it binds is unknown.

This sample also belongs to another study, concerning yellow fever vaccine responses in identical twins.

Sequencing input: memory (CD45RO+) T cells sorted from blood. The gene calls are TRBV19 and TRBJ2-3, with D perhaps matching TRBD2 (6 bases). This receptor was identified in a woman aged 18-29 years in good health. This CDR3 reads CASTHGTSTDTQYF. The CDR3 DNA follows: TGTGCCAGTACCCACGGGACTAGCACAGATACGCAGTATTTT.